Each of the 17 T cell receptor beta chains below was sequenced from the same sample in a study of T cell changes during pregnancy in multiple sclerosis. Data came from immunoSEQ multiplex PCR; TCRdb stores just in-frame clones and leaves some out. Here the sample spans more than 80,000 clones, 91% being singletons. The sample here was peripheral blood, taken before pregnancy. The receptors originated from a female donor with multiple sclerosis, enrolled in a pregnancy study.

The chain is built from TRBV5-1 and TRBJ2-7, with D perhaps TRBD2 (7 bases). The CDR3 is 14 amino acids. The V end was cut by 4 bases, the J end by 2 bases, with 13 bases between. Germline V gene sequence: CDR1 SGHRS, CDR2 YFSETQ. The CDR3 bases are TGCGCCAGCAGCCCCTTAGGGGGGGCCTACGAGCAGTACTTC. Its translation: CASSPLGGAYEQYF.

V is TRBV13 and J is TRBJ2-7, with TRBD2 identical over 11 bases. The CDR3 contains 16 residues. With 0 bases clipped from V and 6 bases from J, the junction kept 7 bases outside the gene matches. Per germline, CDR1 PRHDT and CDR2 FYEKMQ (reference sequence). The CDR3 region is CASSLGERLAGFEQYF. The CDR3 DNA is TGTGCCAGCAGCTTAGGCGAGAGACTAGCGGGGTTCGAGCAGTACTTC.

The chain carries TRBV27 and TRBJ2-3; TRBD2 agrees at 7 bases. Germline assignment: CDR1 MNHEY and CDR2 SMNVEV (reference sequence). The CDR3 length is 16 residues. With 7 bases clipped from V and 0 bases from J, the junction kept 10 bases outside the gene matches. The CDR3 bases are TGTGCCAGCACCCCCAGTGCGGGAGAAAGCACAGATACGCAGTATTTT. Translated, it gives CASTPSAGESTDTQYF.

The chain couples TRBV18 to TRBJ2-5; D is perhaps TRBD1 (6 bases). Trimming removed 0 bases at V and 4 bases at J, with 12 bases between. The CDR3 has 15 amino acids. Germline V lookup: CDR1 KGHSH, CDR2 LQKENI. The CDR3 reads CASSPPGGLGETQYF. CDR3 sequence (DNA): TGTGCCAGCTCACCACCTGGGGGCCTGGGAGAGACCCAGTACTTC.

The chain couples TRBV5-1 to TRBJ1-1; 7 nucleotides agree with TRBD1. The CDR3 spans 14 residues. V was clipped by 3 bases and J by 1 base; unmatched bases: 3. Germline V CDR1 and CDR2: SGHRS, YFSETQ. Written as DNA, the CDR3 is TGCGCCAGCAGCTCGGGACAGTCGAACACTGAAGCTTTCTTT. It codes for CASSSGQSNTEAFF. The entire variable domain, with the rest obtained from reference TRBV5-1 and TRBJ1-1, is as follows: KAGVTQTPRYLIKTRGQQVTLSCSPISGHRSVSWYQQTPGQGLQFLFEYFSETQRNKGNFPGRFSGRQFSNSRSEMNVSTLELGDSALYLCASSSGQSNTEAFFGQGTRLTVV.

The V call is TRBV5-1, the J call TRBJ1-1; TRBD1 is a possible D gene (5 bases). Per the germline V gene, CDR1 is SGHRS and CDR2 is YFSETQ. The V end lost 1 base, the J end lost 1 base, and 11 bases lay between the germline ends. The CDR3 totals 15 residues. The CDR3 nucleotides read TGCGCCAGCAGCTTGTTGGTAGGGGAGAACACTGAAGCTTTCTTT. Amino acid sequence: CASSLLVGENTEAFF.

CDR3 in DNA: TGTGCCAGCAGCTTGGAGCGGGAGAGTTACGAGCAGTACTTC. Its translation: CASSLERESYEQYF. The genes are TRBV5-6 and TRBJ2-7, with 8 bases that match TRBD2. Germline loops: CDR1 SGHDT, CDR2 YYEEEE. With 0 bases clipped from V and 4 bases from J, the junction kept 3 bases outside the gene matches. This CDR3 is built from 14 residues.

This clone was counted once. This chain joins TRBV28 and TRBJ1-2; D gene unclear. The CDR3 length is 13 residues. Germline V gene sequence: CDR1 MDHEN, CDR2 SYDVKM. V lost 3 bases and J lost 3, with 8 bases in between. The CDR3 loop reads CASSLSGDYGYTF. CDR3 sequence (DNA): TGTGCCAGCAGTTTGTCCGGAGACTATGGCTACACCTTC.

This rearrangement joins TRBV18 to TRBJ2-3; tentatively, D is TRBD2 (6 bases). The CDR3 loop spans 14 amino acids. The V end was cut by 3 bases, the J end by 6 bases, with 13 bases between. Germline values: CDR1 KGHSH, CDR2 LQKENI. CDR3 bases: TGTGCCAGCTCACCTAGCCGGCTAGCGGATACGCAGTATTTT. Translating gives CASSPSRLADTQYF.

This rearrangement joins TRBV10-3 to TRBJ2-1, with 9 bases lining up with TRBD2. The germline gives CDR1 ENHRY, CDR2 SYGVKD. The CDR3 runs to 14 residues. V was clipped by 8 bases and J by 8 bases; unmatched bases: 10. CDR3 coding DNA: TGTGCCATCTCGTTAGGCGGGGGGGCCTATGAGCAGTTCTTC. This sequence encodes CAISLGGGAYEQFF.

The rearrangement links TRBV25-1 to TRBJ2-1, with TRBD2 matching over 11 bases. This CDR3 has 16 residues. Germline V CDR1 and CDR2: MGHDK, SYGVNS. The trim removed 1 base at V and 4 bases at J, leaving 3 bases unmatched. CDR3 coding DNA: TGTGCCAGCAGTGAATTAGGACTAGCGGGTTACAATGAGCAGTTCTTC. It translates to CASSELGLAGYNEQFF.

The chain joins TRBV4-1 to TRBJ2-3, with D tentatively TRBD2 (6 bases). Germline V CDR1 and CDR2: MGHRA, YSYEKL. The CDR3 is 18 amino acids. Trimming pared 0 bases from V and 2 bases from J, leaving 18 bases between. This CDR3 is CASSQDRASGFNTDTQYF. The CDR3 nucleotides are TGCGCCAGCAGCCAAGATCGGGCGAGCGGGTTTAACACAGATACGCAGTATTTT.

This clone was found a few times. The chain recombines TRBV6-1 with TRBJ1-2; TRBD1 aligns across 8 bases. Trimming removed 6 bases from V and 3 bases from J; junction bases left unmatched: 9. CDR1 MNHNS and CDR2 SASEGT come from the germline V gene. This CDR3 is 15 amino acids long. CDR3 coding DNA: TGTGCCAGCAGAGGGGCAGGGGGCATCGACTATGGCTACACCTTC. It codes for CASRGAGGIDYGYTF.

The chain has TRBV30 and TRBJ1-4; possibly TRBD1 for D (6 bases). The germline V gene has CDR1 GTSNPN and CDR2 SVGIG (reference sequence). The CDR3 totals 16 residues. The ends were cut back, 0 bases at V and 5 bases at J, with 16 bases in the middle. CDR3 in DNA: TGTGCCTGGAGTGTACAGGGAGAGGCACTAAATGAAAAACTGTTTTTT. Encoded protein: CAWSVQGEALNEKLFF.

The gene calls are TRBV4-1 and TRBJ1-5, with D hard to call. Germline CDR1 MGHRA, CDR2 YSYEKL. V lost 1 base, J lost 11 bases, and 18 bases lay in between. This CDR3 region has 15 residues. Written as DNA, the CDR3 is TGCGCCAGCAGCCAAGGCCTCCCCGGGATAGAGTCCCAGCATTTT. It encodes CASSQGLPGIESQHF.

The chain couples TRBV6-1 to TRBJ2-5, with D possibly being TRBD2 (6 bases). CDR1 is MNHNS, CDR2 SASEGT, per germline. The CDR3 loop spans 15 amino acids. Trimming took 6 bases from V and 0 from J, leaving 14 bases between them. In DNA form, the CDR3 reads TGTGCCAGCAGCTGGGCTAGCGCGTACCAAGAGACCCAGTACTTC. It translates to CASSWASAYQETQYF.

CDR3 loop: CAISKLDRENTGELFF. The CDR3 DNA follows: TGTGCCATCAGTAAATTGGACAGGGAGAACACCGGGGAGCTGTTTTTT. This rearrangement joins TRBV10-3 to TRBJ2-2; 8 positions agree with TRBD1. This CDR3 region has 16 residues. Germline trimming cut 5 bases from V and 1 base from J; bases unmatched to any gene: 6. Germline assignment: CDR1 ENHRY and CDR2 SYGVKD.